The rows below give T cell receptor beta chains drawn from one sample of a study. The repertoire was sequenced with immunoSEQ multiplex PCR; TCRdb's copy has only in-frame clones and lacks some. The repertoire holds around 50,000 clones, with just over 90% as singletons. Source material: PBMCs. Every receptor here comes from a man aged 35-49 years with rheumatoid arthritis. Both conserved end residues are part of each CDR3. The D gene is left open where the match is weak. Some rows mark clone size as missing; the rest say once, few, many or name a class of expanded clone.

d_gene	v_gene	j_gene	abundance	len	CDR3aa	CDR3nt
NA	TRBV10-1	TRBJ1-1	NA	13	CASSNTGSTEAFF	TGCGCCAGCAGTAACACCGGGAGCACTGAAGCTTTCTTT
TRBD2	TRBV9	TRBJ2-5	once	16	CASSVRGSGDQETQYF	TGTGCCAGCAGCGTAAGGGGTAGCGGGGATCAAGAGACCCAGTACTTC
NA	TRBV13	TRBJ1-1	NA	13	CASSLIMRGEAFF	TGTGCCAGCAGCCTTATTATGAGGGGTGAAGCTTTCTTT
NA	TRBV9	TRBJ1-4	NA	15	CASSVATGGTEKLFF	TGTGCCAGCAGCGTAGCTACGGGTGGAACCGAAAAACTGTTTTTT
TRBD1	TRBV5-8	TRBJ1-6	NA	18	CASSSGTGALFYNSPLHF	TGTGCCAGCAGCTCCGGGACAGGGGCTCTCTTTTATAATTCACCCCTCCACTTT
TRBD2	TRBV7-2	TRBJ2-1	NA	15	CASSPGLAGPNEQFF	TGTGCCAGCAGCCCGGGACTAGCGGGGCCCAATGAGCAGTTCTTC
NA	TRBV4-1	TRBJ2-1	once	16	CASSHPRDPIGNEQFF	TGCGCCAGCAGCCATCCCCGGGACCCTATTGGCAATGAGCAGTTCTTC
TRBD1	TRBV28	TRBJ2-3	once	16	CASSFGRTGGADTQYF	TGTGCCAGCAGTTTCGGACGGACAGGGGGGGCAGATACGCAGTATTTT
NA	TRBV9	TRBJ1-2	NA	14	CASSSGRTLYGYTF	TGTGCCAGCAGCAGCGGACGGACCCTCTATGGCTACACCTTC
TRBD1	TRBV27	TRBJ2-7	NA	14	CASSFTGGGNEQYF	TGTGCCAGCAGTTTCACAGGGGGTGGAAACGAGCAGTACTTC
NA	TRBV29-1	TRBJ2-7	NA	12	CSVLKGSNEQYF	TGCAGCGTCCTAAAAGGCTCCAACGAGCAGTACTTC
TRBD1	TRBV6-5	TRBJ1-1	once	13	CASSRTGNTEAFF	TGTGCCAGCAGCAGGACAGGGAACACTGAAGCTTTCTTT
TRBD1	TRBV5-1	TRBJ1-5	NA	16	CASSWGDRRSNQPQHF	TGCGCCAGCAGCTGGGGGGACAGACGTAGCAATCAGCCCCAGCATTTT
NA	TRBV5-4	TRBJ2-7	NA	15	CASSPRPASIYEQYF	TGTGCCAGCAGCCCCCGGCCGGCATCTATCTACGAGCAGTACTTC
NA	TRBV7-9	TRBJ1-2	once	14	CASSRDRLNYGYTF	TGTGCCAGCAGCCGAGACAGACTTAACTATGGCTACACCTTC
NA	TRBV27	TRBJ2-7	NA	12	CAAVGTTYEQYF	TGTGCCGCCGTCGGTACCACCTACGAGCAGTACTTC
TRBD2	TRBV19	TRBJ2-1	NA	19	CASSLSGLATVRSYNEQFF	TGTGCCAGTAGTCTATCGGGACTAGCGACAGTGAGGTCCTACAATGAGCAGTTCTTC
TRBD2	TRBV6-1	TRBJ2-2	NA	16	CASSETSGSWAGELFF	TGTGCCAGCAGTGAAACTAGCGGGAGTTGGGCCGGGGAGCTGTTTTTT
TRBD2	TRBV7-8	TRBJ2-7	NA	15	CASSLAAGGPYEQYF	TGTGCCAGCAGCTTAGCAGCGGGAGGGCCGTACGAGCAGTACTTC
TRBD2	TRBV27	TRBJ2-7	NA	16	CASSTRTSGRTYEQYF	TGTGCCAGCAGTACCAGGACTAGCGGGAGAACCTACGAGCAGTACTTC
NA	TRBV30	TRBJ2-1	NA	12	CAWSPGGREQFF	TGTGCCTGGTCCCCCGGGGGCCGCGAGCAGTTCTTC
NA	TRBV9	TRBJ1-3	NA	14	CASSELHSGNTIYF	TGTGCCAGCAGCGAACTGCACTCTGGAAACACCATATATTTT
NA	TRBV12-5	TRBJ1-1	NA	15	CASGSRDRGHTEAFF	TGTGCTAGTGGTTCCCGGGATCGGGGACACACTGAAGCTTTCTTT
NA	TRBV14	TRBJ1-1	NA	15	CASSLQTIMNTEAFF	TGTGCCAGCAGCCTACAGACAATCATGAACACTGAAGCTTTCTTT
NA	TRBV7-9	TRBJ1-5	NA	17	CASSLVRGVVGNQPQHF	TGTGCCAGCAGCTTAGTGCGGGGTGTGGTGGGCAATCAGCCCCAGCATTTT
TRBD1	TRBV12-5	TRBJ1-6	once	21	CASGLPSDRGDSISYNSPLHF	TGTGCTAGTGGTTTACCTTCGGACAGGGGCGATTCAATCTCCTATAATTCACCCCTCCACTTT
NA	TRBV18	TRBJ2-5	NA	15	CASSPRTKAEETQYF	TGTGCCAGCTCACCAAGGACGAAGGCAGAAGAGACCCAGTACTTC
TRBD2	TRBV6-2/TRBV6-3	TRBJ2-7	few	17	CASSGGLAGEGSYEQYF	TGTGCCAGCAGTGGGGGACTAGCGGGAGAGGGTTCCTACGAGCAGTACTTC
NA	TRBV11-2	TRBJ2-3	NA	15	CASSLRRGGTDTQYF	TGTGCCAGCAGCCTCCGGAGGGGAGGCACAGATACGCAGTATTTT
NA	TRBV27	TRBJ2-7	NA	16	CASSLSGAHSYYEQYF	TGTGCCAGCAGTTTGTCAGGGGCGCACAGCTACTACGAGCAGTACTTC
NA	TRBV24-1	TRBJ2-2	NA	15	CATSDFGAGAGELFF	TGTGCCACCAGTGATTTCGGTGCAGGGGCCGGGGAGCTGTTTTTT
NA	TRBV5-4	TRBJ2-3	once	14	CASSYGINTDTQYF	TGTGCCAGCAGCTATGGGATTAACACAGATACGCAGTATTTT
NA	TRBV9	TRBJ2-2	NA	15	CASSVGQVASGELFF	TGTGCCAGCAGCGTAGGCCAGGTCGCCTCCGGGGAGCTGTTTTTT
TRBD1	TRBV28	TRBJ2-2	few	17	CASSTSWGTANTGELFF	TGTGCCAGCAGTACCTCTTGGGGGACAGCGAACACCGGGGAGCTGTTTTTT
NA	TRBV12-3/TRBV12-4	TRBJ1-1	NA	13	CASSLAQGTEAFF	TGTGCCAGCAGTTTAGCACAGGGTACTGAAGCTTTCTTT
NA	TRBV7-8	TRBJ1-1	NA	15	CASSSEGLKGTEAFF	TGTGCCAGCAGCTCAGAGGGACTCAAGGGGACTGAAGCTTTCTTT
TRBD1	TRBV5-5	TRBJ1-5	NA	17	CASSSDKGQGERQPQHF	TGTGCCAGCAGCTCCGATAAGGGACAGGGAGAAAGGCAGCCCCAGCATTTT
NA	TRBV5-5	TRBJ1-4	NA	16	CASSLFRVATNEKLFF	TGTGCCAGCAGCTTGTTCAGGGTAGCAACTAATGAAAAACTGTTTTTT
TRBD2	TRBV6-6	TRBJ2-7	NA	17	CASSRLAGGYSSYEQYF	TGTGCCAGCAGCCGACTAGCGGGGGGCTATAGCTCCTACGAGCAGTACTTC
TRBD2	TRBV25-1	TRBJ2-3	NA	15	CASSEFGGATDTQYF	TGTGCCAGCAGTGAATTCGGGGGGGCGACAGATACGCAGTATTTT
TRBD1	TRBV7-2	TRBJ2-1	NA	15	CASSLDRGNYNEQFF	TGTGCCAGCAGCCTGGACAGGGGAAACTACAATGAGCAGTTCTTC
TRBD1	TRBV29-1	TRBJ1-2	NA	12	CSVGQGIGGYTF	TGCAGCGTCGGACAGGGGATAGGTGGCTACACCTTC
NA	TRBV9	TRBJ1-1	once	15	CASSPLGQRNTEAFF	TGTGCCAGCAGCCCCCTGGGGCAGAGAAACACTGAAGCTTTCTTT
TRBD1	TRBV6-5	TRBJ2-1	NA	13	CASSNNRGNEQFF	TGTGCCAGCAGTAACAACAGGGGAAATGAGCAGTTCTTC
TRBD1	TRBV9	TRBJ1-6	NA	14	CASSALQGTSPLHF	TGTGCCAGCAGCGCATTACAGGGGACTTCACCCCTCCACTTT
NA	TRBV6-5	TRBJ1-2	NA	13	CASSYGQGNGYTF	TGTGCCAGCAGTTACGGGCAGGGGAATGGCTACACCTTC
NA	TRBV5-5	TRBJ2-5	NA	16	CASSYGQGNTQETQYF	TGTGCCAGCAGTTACGGACAAGGAAACACTCAAGAGACCCAGTACTTC
TRBD1	TRBV19	TRBJ1-4	NA	12	CASRGQDEKLFF	TGTGCCAGCCGGGGACAGGACGAAAAACTGTTTTTT
TRBD2	TRBV9	TRBJ2-7	NA	15	CASSVARENSYEQYF	TGTGCCAGCAGCGTAGCGCGGGAGAACTCCTACGAGCAGTACTTC
NA	TRBV4-2	TRBJ2-7	NA	13	CASSQMEVYEQYF	TGTGCCAGCAGCCAAATGGAGGTGTACGAGCAGTACTTC
NA	TRBV7-6	TRBJ1-5	once	14	CASSLVKGHQPQHF	TGTGCCAGCAGCTTAGTCAAGGGCCATCAGCCCCAGCATTTT
TRBD2	TRBV13	TRBJ2-1	NA	16	CASSLTAGGEYNEQFF	TGTGCCAGCAGCTTAACAGCGGGAGGGGAATACAATGAGCAGTTCTTC
NA	TRBV11-3	TRBJ2-3	NA	16	CASSPGTLGGTDTQYF	TGTGCCAGCAGCCCTGGGACCCTAGGGGGCACAGATACGCAGTATTTT
NA	TRBV2	TRBJ1-5	once	15	CASMTGHLSNQPQHF	TGTGCCAGCATGACGGGACACCTTAGCAATCAGCCCCAGCATTTT
NA	TRBV27	TRBJ1-3	few	14	CASSLSMAGNTIYF	TGTGCCAGCAGTTTATCGATGGCTGGAAACACCATATATTTT
TRBD1	TRBV4-3	TRBJ1-2	NA	15	CASSQGQGAFYGYTF	TGCGCCAGCAGCCAAGGACAGGGGGCTTTCTATGGCTACACCTTC
TRBD2	TRBV28	TRBJ2-7	NA	16	CASSPPGLAGVDEQYF	TGTGCCAGCAGTCCCCCCGGGCTAGCGGGAGTCGACGAGCAGTACTTC
TRBD1	TRBV7-4	TRBJ2-5	NA	15	CASSRDRSRQETQYF	TGTGCCAGCAGCCGGGACAGGAGCCGACAAGAGACCCAGTACTTC